This TCR beta chain is drawn from a study of T cell responses to AZD1222 COVID-19 vaccine. Produced via immunoSEQ multiplex PCR; TCRdb's table is partial and in-frame only. Found here are roughly 100,000 clones, about 89% of them singletons; the top ten hold about 3.9%. The CDR3 covers 12 residues. From germline, CDR1 is LNHDA and CDR2 SQIVND (reference sequence). The V end was cut by 10 bases, the J end by 3 bases, with 11 bases between. The sample here was peripheral blood, taken on day 0 of AZD1222 vaccination. The TCR originated in an adult in good health. The chain uses TRBV19 and TRBJ2-3, with a possible D match to TRBD2 (6 bases). The CDR3 nucleotides read TGTGCCACGAGCGCGGGGACAGATACGCAGTATTTT. This translates into CATSAGTDTQYF.